This T cell receptor beta chain appears in the sequencing data of a study of T cell changes during pregnancy in multiple sclerosis. The CDR3 is 16 residues long. The V gene end was trimmed by 3 bases and the J gene end by 6 bases; junction bases not matched to a gene: 8. CDR1 and CDR2 from the germline V gene are SGDLS and YYNGEE. Assay used: immunoSEQ multiplex PCR; TCRdb lists only in-frame clones, some missing. The table has under 55,000 clones, roughly nine tenths seen once. Sequencing used CD8+ T cells from peripheral blood mononuclear cells, obtained after pregnancy. The V call is TRBV9, the J call TRBJ2-1; 11 bases map to TRBD1. This receptor was taken from a female donor with multiple sclerosis, enrolled in a pregnancy study. Written as DNA, the CDR3 is TGTGCCAGCAGCGCGGACCTCGGGACAGGGGGCAATGAGCAGTTCTTC. Amino acid sequence: CASSADLGTGGNEQFF.